Shown below are 24 T cell receptor beta chains from a single sample sequenced in a study of OX40 agonist ivuxolimab in advanced cancers. Clones were sequenced by immunoSEQ multiplex PCR, and TCRdb holds only the in-frame ones, with some missing. The repertoire holds over 60,000 clones, with roughly 83% as singletons. The specimen comprised CD4+ or CD8+ T cells sorted from blood, sampled in a trial of the OX40 agonist ivuxolimab. The receptor set was obtained from an adult with an advanced solid tumor such as melanoma, head and neck, liver or kidney cancer.

The V call is TRBV6-6, the J call TRBJ1-2, with TRBD1 identical over 7 bases. There are 16 residues in the CDR3. V was clipped by 2 bases and J by 0 bases; unmatched bases: 6. The V gene's germline CDR1 is MNHNY and CDR2 SVGAGI (reference sequence). CDR3 coding DNA: TGTGCCAGCAGTTACAATACAGGGGCGGCTAACTATGGCTACACCTTC. Residues: CASSYNTGAANYGYTF.

The chain couples TRBV7-2 to TRBJ1-2; no clear D. The CDR3 loop spans 16 amino acids. With 5 bases removed from V and 0 bases from J, the gap between germline ends came to 16 bases. Germline loops: CDR1 SGHTA, CDR2 FQGNSA. The CDR3 loop reads CASSPRVRTSNYGYTF. DNA of the CDR3: TGTGCCAGCAGCCCACGGGTCAGAACTTCTAACTATGGCTACACCTTC.

Only one count was recorded for this clone. The chain employs TRBV5-1 and TRBJ1-2; TRBD1 is a possible D gene (6 bases). This CDR3 has 14 residues. Germline V gives CDR1 SGHRS, CDR2 YFSETQ. Between the trimmed V and J ends, which lost 9 bases and 6 bases, there was a span of 21 bases. The CDR3, as DNA: TGCGCCACCACGGCTAGCGGGGGGCTTCATGGCTACACCTTC. This translates into CATTASGGLHGYTF.

The rearrangement uses TRBV27 and TRBJ1-1; 7 nucleotides match TRBD1. Germline V lookup: CDR1 MNHEY, CDR2 SMNVEV (reference sequence). This CDR3 is built from 14 residues. V shed 7 bases, J shed 1 base, and the junction held 6 bases outside the gene matches. DNA of the CDR3: TGTGCCAGCAAGATTAGACAGGGGAACACTGAAGCTTTCTTT. Its protein product is CASKIRQGNTEAFF.

The chain couples TRBV21-1 to TRBJ1-5. TRBV21-1 is a recognized pseudogene. The CDR3 has 15 residues. The CDR3: CASSKVEDTNQPQHF. CDR3 in DNA: TGTGCCAGCAGCAAAGTTGAGGATACCAATCAGCCCCAGCATTTT.

In its sample, this clone was seen once. The chain is built from TRBV5-5 and TRBJ1-4, with 10 bases that match TRBD1. CDR1 and CDR2 (germline): SGHKS, YYEKEE (reference sequence). The CDR3 length is 16 residues. V dropped 4 bases and J dropped 4; count of bases not matched to a gene: 7. The CDR3 reads CASSVVGQGNNEKLFF. The CDR3 bases are TGTGCCAGCAGCGTGGTGGGACAGGGGAATAATGAAAAACTGTTTTTT. Looking up the rest from reference TRBV5-5 and TRBJ1-4 gives the full variable domain: DAGVTQSPTHLIKTRGQQVTLRCSPISGHKSVSWYQQVLGQGPQFIFQYYEKEERGRGNFPDRFSARQFPNYSSELNVNALLLGDSALYLCASSVVGQGNNEKLFFGSGTQLSVL.

This clone is a singleton in its sample. The chain employs TRBV19 and TRBJ2-3; 8 positions match TRBD2. The V and J ends lost 5 bases and 8 bases, in that order; junction bases with no gene match: 3. The CDR3 contains 12 residues. The V gene's germline CDR1 is LNHDA and CDR2 SQIVND (reference sequence). As DNA, the CDR3 is TGTGCCAGTAGTGCCGCGGGGGGTACGCAGTATTTT. This gives the protein CASSAAGGTQYF.

The V and J genes are TRBV19 and TRBJ2-3, with D maybe TRBD2 (5 bases). CDR3 size: 13 residues. The ends were cut back, 8 bases at V and 7 bases at J, with 16 bases in the middle. Germline V gives CDR1 LNHDA, CDR2 SQIVND (reference sequence). The chain's CDR3 is CASGRENRNTQYF. DNA for the CDR3: TGTGCCAGTGGCCGGGAAAACCGGAATACGCAGTATTTT.

The chain is built from TRBV5-1 and TRBJ2-5; D unclear. CDR1 is SGHRS, CDR2 YFSETQ, per germline. This CDR3 spans 14 amino acids. Trimming stripped 7 bases from V and 2 bases from J, with 15 bases between. In nucleotides, the CDR3 is TGCGCCAGCGGGCCTGAGGTACTACAAGAGACCCAGTACTTC. Protein sequence: CASGPEVLQETQYF.

This chain joins TRBV30 and TRBJ2-5; D is undetermined. This CDR3 is built from 11 residues. Deletions cut 4 bases from V and 4 bases from J, with 7 bases between. CDR1 GTSNPN and CDR2 SVGIG come from the germline V gene (reference sequence). The CDR3 region has the DNA TGTGCCTGGAAGGCCCGAGAGACCCAGTACTTC. Its translation is CAWKARETQYF.

This clone was seen a single time. This sequence joins TRBV7-2 and TRBJ1-1, with TRBD1 as a possible D gene (6 bases). The germline CDR1 and CDR2 sequences are SGHTA and FQGNSA. The length of the CDR3 is 15 residues. V lost 1 base and J 5 bases, leaving 14 bases between the germline ends. CDR3 in DNA: TGTGCCAGCAGCTTAGAGGGAGGGGGGGAGACTGAAGCTTTCTTT. The encoded protein is CASSLEGGGETEAFF.

This clone was picked up a small number of times. The chain has TRBV7-9 and TRBJ2-7; TRBD2 might be the D (5 bases). Germline CDR1 reads SEHNR; CDR2 reads FQNEAQ (reference sequence). The V end lost 6 bases, the J end lost 3 bases, and 15 bases lay between the germline ends. There are 14 residues in the CDR3. CDR3 sequence (DNA): TGTGCCAGCAGTCCTTCGGGGTCGGTCTACGAGCAGTACTTC. Its protein product is CASSPSGSVYEQYF.

This clone showed up just a few times. The rearrangement links TRBV9 to TRBJ2-7; 13 bases map to TRBD2. This CDR3 region has 18 residues. The germline CDR1 and CDR2 sequences are SGDLS and YYNGEE. The J segment lost 6 bases and the V segment lost 0 bases, leaving 12 bases of the junction unmatched. This CDR3 is CASSVVAPLAGGTVEQYF. The CDR3 DNA sequence: TGTGCCAGCAGCGTAGTTGCCCCACTAGCGGGAGGGACTGTCGAGCAGTACTTC. Full variable domain (rest looked up from reference TRBV9 and TRBJ2-7): DSGVTQTPKHLITATGQRVTLRCSPRSGDLSVYWYQQSLDQGLQFLIQYYNGEERAKGNILERFSAQQFPDLHSELNLSSLELGDSALYFCASSVVAPLAGGTVEQYFGPGTRLTVT.

The chain links TRBV29-1 to TRBJ1-5, with TRBD1 as a possible D gene (5 bases). Trimming took 6 bases from V and 3 from J, leaving 15 bases between them. From germline, CDR1 is SQVTM and CDR2 ANQGSEA. The CDR3 covers 14 residues. The CDR3 DNA is TGCAGCGTCGCTCCAGACAGCCTCAATCAGCCCCAGCATTTT. It is translated as CSVAPDSLNQPQHF.

The chain links TRBV7-9 to TRBJ1-5; 10 nucleotides align to TRBD1. The germline gives CDR1 SEHNR, CDR2 FQNEAQ (reference sequence). The CDR3 sequence is 17 residues long. V lost 5 bases, J lost 0 bases, and 7 bases stayed unmatched. The CDR3 here is CASSQWTGGGSNQPQHF. DNA for the CDR3: TGTGCCAGCAGCCAATGGACAGGGGGTGGTAGCAATCAGCCCCAGCATTTT. The variable domain in full, completed from reference TRBV7-9 and TRBJ1-5, reads DTGVSQNPRHKITKRGQNVTFRCDPISEHNRLYWYRQTLGQGPEFLTYFQNEAQLEKSRLLSDRFSAERPKGSFSTLEIQRTEQGDSAMYLCASSQWTGGGSNQPQHFGDGTRLSIL.

The chain carries TRBV28 and TRBJ2-7; no clear D gene. Germline assignment: CDR1 MDHEN and CDR2 SYDVKM. CDR3 length equals 14 residues. Trimming pared 6 bases from V and 3 bases from J, leaving 15 bases between. The CDR3 bases are TGTGCCAGCAGAGCCACTCCCTCTGGCTACGAGCAGTACTTC. Protein sequence: CASRATPSGYEQYF.

CDR3 DNA: TGTGCCACCTGGGATGGGGAGCTGTTTTTT. Translated, it gives CATWDGELFF. The chain carries TRBV28 and TRBJ2-2; unclear D gene. The CDR3 totals 10 residues. Trimming removed 10 bases from V and 8 bases from J, with 8 bases in between. CDR1 is MDHEN and CDR2 is SYDVKM in the germline V gene.

The V call is TRBV7-9, the J call TRBJ1-5; no clear D. V shed 3 bases and J shed 4 bases, with 7 bases lying between them. There are 13 residues in the CDR3. The germline V gene has CDR1 SEHNR and CDR2 FQNEAQ (reference sequence). The CDR3 coding sequence is TGTGCCAGCAGCTTTACAGAGAATCAGCCCCAGCATTTT. It translates to CASSFTENQPQHF.

The J gene is TRBJ2-7, the V gene TRBV6-5, with 9 bases that match TRBD1. The CDR3 spans 14 residues. V dropped 5 bases and J dropped 4; count of bases not matched to a gene: 6. The germline gives CDR1 MNHEY, CDR2 SVGAGI. The CDR3, as DNA: TGTGCCAGCAGTCCCGGGACAGGGAGGTACGAGCAGTACTTC. Translated: CASSPGTGRYEQYF.

This rearrangement joins TRBV2 to TRBJ2-2; TRBD1 matches 7 bases. CDR1 is SNHLY and CDR2 is FYNNEI in the germline V gene. Trimming took 3 bases from V and 3 from J; bases not matched to a gene: 4. This CDR3 spans 15 amino acids. The DNA for the CDR3 is TGTGCCAGCAGTGACCGGACAGGAGACACCGGGGAGCTGTTTTTT. Amino acids: CASSDRTGDTGELFF.

This clone came up once. The chain links TRBV7-7 to TRBJ2-3; no reliable D call. Trimming took off 3 bases at V and 0 bases at J, with 7 bases between the two ends. The germline V gene has CDR1 SSHAT and CDR2 FNYEAQ (reference sequence). The CDR3 is 14 amino acids. Written as DNA, the CDR3 is TGTGCCAGCAGCTTGACACTTAGCACAGATACGCAGTATTTT. Protein product: CASSLTLSTDTQYF.

The V call is TRBV5-1, the J call TRBJ2-1, with 12 bases fitting TRBD2. Trimming removed 0 bases from V and 3 bases from J; junction bases left unmatched: 7. Germline CDR1 is SGHRS and CDR2 is YFSETQ. The CDR3 runs to 18 residues. The CDR3 spells CASSLEASGGDIYNEQFF. The CDR3 coding sequence is TGCGCCAGCAGCTTGGAGGCTAGCGGGGGGGACATCTACAATGAGCAGTTCTTC. The full variable domain, rest sourced from reference TRBV5-1 and TRBJ2-1, is KAGVTQTPRYLIKTRGQQVTLSCSPISGHRSVSWYQQTPGQGLQFLFEYFSETQRNKGNFPGRFSGRQFSNSRSEMNVSTLELGDSALYLCASSLEASGGDIYNEQFFGPGTRLTVL.

V usage is TRBV28 and J usage is TRBJ2-7; possible D gene TRBD1, 5 bases. This CDR3 region has 13 residues. Germline values: CDR1 MDHEN, CDR2 SYDVKM. Trimming took 2 bases from V and 3 from J, leaving 8 bases between them. The CDR3 is CASSLQGVYEQYF. The DNA of the CDR3 is TGTGCCAGCAGTTTACAGGGTGTCTACGAGCAGTACTTC.

V and J are TRBV4-3 and TRBJ2-5; D might be TRBD1 or TRBD2, each matching 5 bases. The germline V gene has CDR1 LGHNA and CDR2 YSLEER. The CDR3 runs 13 residues. Trimming left V 2 bases short and J 9 bases short, with 13 bases between. The CDR3 coding sequence is TGCGCCAGCAGCCAACAGGGAGACCGAGCCCAGTACTTC. It encodes CASSQQGDRAQYF.